These 27 T cell receptor beta chains came from one sample sequenced in a study of shared clonotypes between healthy human individuals (TCRdb year 2020). Receptor libraries were prepared by the immunoSEQ multiplex PCR assay. Sourced from immuneACCESS, this table was stored by TCRdb with only in-frame sequences that have V and J called. A share of the clones is absent; for the studies checked, an unresolved V gene accounts for under half, and the remainder has no known explanation. For this sample the table gives about 1 million clones, of which 70% to 80% were detected only once. The ten largest account for over 1.3% of the sample. Sequencing was done on a sample of memory CD4+ T cells sorted from blood. The cell subset or site label on this specimen signifies: CD45RA-negative fraction. All receptors derive from a man in his late teens or twenties in good health.

The rearrangement uses TRBV23-1 and TRBJ1-2; 8 bases are a match to TRBD1. Being an ORF, TRBV23-1 has a function that is uncertain. Trimming at V came to 1 base and at J to 2 bases, leaving 3 bases not matched to a gene. This CDR3 is built from 15 residues. The CDR3 loop is CASSQFRTGNYGYTF. The CDR3 coding sequence is TGCGCCAGCAGTCAATTTCGGACAGGGAACTATGGCTACACCTTC.

V and J are TRBV5-6 and TRBJ1-2, with 12 bases identical to TRBD1. CDR3 length: 14 residues. J was trimmed by 5 bases and V by 3 bases; bases with no gene match: 2. Germline V gene data show CDR1 as SGHDT and CDR2 as YYEEEE. This CDR3 is CASSWDRGRYGYTF. Written as DNA, the CDR3 is TGTGCCAGCAGCTGGGACAGGGGGCGATATGGCTACACCTTC.

V gene TRBV27 combines with J gene TRBJ1-3, with D unresolved. The germline gives CDR1 MNHEY, CDR2 SMNVEV (reference sequence). V dropped 0 bases and J dropped 1 base, with 13 bases sitting between them. The CDR3 runs to 17 residues. Here the CDR3 DNA reads TGTGCCAGCAGTTTATCGAGAGGTCCAGTATCTGGAAACACCATATATTTT. Translating it yields CASSLSRGPVSGNTIYF.

The chain joins TRBV5-4 to TRBJ2-7; TRBD1 is a possible D gene (5 bases). The germline gives CDR1 SGHNT, CDR2 YYREEE (reference sequence). V lost 1 base to trimming and J lost 3 bases, with 11 bases between them. This CDR3 region has 14 residues. Here the CDR3 reads CASSLTGEIYEQYF. The CDR3 DNA is TGTGCCAGCAGCTTGACAGGAGAAATCTACGAGCAGTACTTC.

The chain recombines TRBV5-1 with TRBJ1-5, with 8 bases that match TRBD1. Trimming removed 4 bases from V and 3 bases from J; junction bases left unmatched: 6. Looked up from germline, CDR1 is SGHRS and CDR2 is YFSETQ. The CDR3 contains 15 residues. DNA of the CDR3: TGCGCCAGCAGCGAAGGGGGACAGGACAATCAGCCCCAGCATTTT. Translated, it gives CASSEGGQDNQPQHF.

CDR3 amino acids: CASSRVIQASNTEAFF. Written as DNA, the CDR3 is TGTGCCAGCTCACGCGTCATCCAGGCATCGAACACTGAAGCTTTCTTT. The V and J genes are TRBV18 and TRBJ1-1; no clear D. Germline-derived CDR1 and CDR2 are KGHSH and LQKENI. This CDR3 has 16 amino acids. The ends were cut back, 4 bases at V and 1 base at J, with 16 bases in the middle.

The chain links TRBV6-1 to TRBJ1-1; tentative D call: TRBD1 (5 bases). Trimming stripped 2 bases from V and 6 bases from J, with 16 bases between. The CDR3 contains 15 residues. Per germline, CDR1 MNHNS and CDR2 SASEGT. The CDR3 DNA sequence: TGTGCCAGCAGTGAACAGGGTGCCCGGTCGGCTGAAGCTTTCTTT. Translation gives CASSEQGARSAEAFF.

This chain joins TRBV2 and TRBJ2-5; TRBD2 might be the D (6 bases). Germline CDR1 SNHLY, CDR2 FYNNEI. V lost 7 bases and J lost 5, with 14 bases in between. This CDR3 spans 13 amino acids. The CDR3 DNA is TGTGCCAGCAAGGGAGGCGCGTGGGAGACCCAGTACTTC. This encodes CASKGGAWETQYF.

The chain joins TRBV2 to TRBJ2-3; 8 nucleotides line up with TRBD2. Germline V gives CDR1 SNHLY, CDR2 FYNNEI. Trimming removed 6 bases from V and 3 bases from J; junction bases left unmatched: 8. This CDR3 is 15 amino acids long. This CDR3 reads CASRTAGGGTDTQYF. As DNA, the CDR3 is TGTGCCAGCAGGACGGCGGGGGGAGGAACAGATACGCAGTATTTT.

The V gene is TRBV9, the J gene TRBJ1-3; no clear D gene. Germline-derived CDR1 and CDR2 are SGDLS and YYNGEE. The CDR3 is 17 amino acids. V was shortened by 1 base and J by 0 bases, with 14 bases between the two germline ends. The CDR3, as DNA: TGTGCCAGCAGCGTATCATCGGGCCAGTTCTCTGGAAACACCATATATTTT. Translating gives CASSVSSGQFSGNTIYF. Full variable domain (outside the CDR3, taken from reference TRBV9 and TRBJ1-3): DSGVTQTPKHLITATGQRVTLRCSPRSGDLSVYWYQQSLDQGLQFLIQYYNGEERAKGNILERFSAQQFPDLHSELNLSSLELGDSALYFCASSVSSGQFSGNTIYFGEGSWLTVV.

On this clone itself: In the same sample, other DNA sequences code for this CDR3. The V call is TRBV29-1, the J call TRBJ1-1; 7 positions match TRBD1. The germline gives CDR1 SQVTM, CDR2 ANQGSEA. Trimming took 4 bases from V and 4 from J; bases not matched to a gene: 3. The CDR3 is made up of 12 amino acids. The CDR3 protein is CSVAQGGTEAFF. The DNA of the CDR3 is TGCAGCGTTGCTCAGGGGGGCACTGAAGCTTTCTTT.

The chain joins TRBV18 to TRBJ2-1; 7 bases agree with TRBD1. This CDR3 region has 13 residues. Germline V lookup: CDR1 KGHSH, CDR2 LQKENI. With V trimmed by 0 bases and J by 9 bases, 2 bases remained unmatched. CDR3 nucleotides: TGTGCCAGCTCACCACCCGCAGGGGGTGAGCAGTTCTTC. As protein: CASSPPAGGEQFF. Drawing the rest from reference TRBV18 and TRBJ2-1, the complete variable domain is NAGVMQNPRHLVRRRGQEARLRCSPMKGHSHVYWYRQLPEEGLKFMVYLQKENIIDESGMPKERFSAEFPKEGPSILRIQQVVRGDSAAYFCASSPPAGGEQFFGPGTRLTVL.

The genes are TRBV18 and TRBJ1-2; D perhaps matches TRBD1 (5 bases). The ends were cut back, 4 bases at V and 2 bases at J, with 14 bases in the middle. The CDR3 sequence is 15 residues long. Germline lookup yields CDR1 KGHSH and CDR2 LQKENI. The CDR3 here is CASSQAGTGNYGYTF. CDR3 bases: TGTGCCAGCTCACAGGCAGGGACGGGGAACTATGGCTACACCTTC.

This clone was counted between two and nine times. V and J are TRBV30 and TRBJ1-1, with D unclear. Germline CDR1 GTSNPN, CDR2 SVGIG (reference sequence). This CDR3 contains 15 residues. The V end was cut by 0 bases, the J end by 1 base, with 12 bases between. The CDR3: CAWSVGSSKNTEAFF. DNA of the CDR3: TGTGCCTGGAGTGTAGGGTCCTCGAAGAACACTGAAGCTTTCTTT.

The V call is TRBV6-1, the J call TRBJ1-5; no clear D gene. V was clipped by 5 bases and J by 0 bases, with 5 bases between them. CDR3 length: 13 residues. Germline V CDR1 and CDR2: MNHNS, SASEGT. The CDR3 protein is CASSPYSNQPQHF. As DNA, the CDR3 is TGTGCCAGCAGTCCTTATAGCAATCAGCCCCAGCATTTT.

J is TRBJ2-3 and V is TRBV5-6; TRBD1 aligns across 9 bases. This CDR3 is built from 15 residues. V lost 4 bases, J lost 1 base, and 4 bases stayed unmatched. Germline CDR1 is SGHDT and CDR2 is YYEEEE. The CDR3 reads CASSPRTGGTDTQYF. CDR3 coding DNA: TGTGCCAGCAGCCCACGGACAGGGGGCACAGATACGCAGTATTTT.

The gene calls are TRBV6-1 and TRBJ2-3, with unresolved D. Trimming took 10 bases from V and 3 from J, leaving 8 bases between them. The CDR3 contains 11 residues. Germline V gives CDR1 MNHNS, CDR2 SASEGT. CDR3 region: CATLRTDTQYF. The DNA of the CDR3 is TGTGCCACCTTACGGACAGATACGCAGTATTTT.

This clone has a handful of counts. J is TRBJ1-1 and V is TRBV10-1; perhaps TRBD1 as D (6 bases). The V gene lost 2 bases and the J gene lost 6 bases, with 13 bases spanning the gap. Germline values: CDR1 WNHNN, CDR2 SYGVQD (reference sequence). The CDR3 sequence is 14 residues long. Here the CDR3 DNA reads TGCGCCAGCAGTGAGGGGACAAGGGGGGCTGAAGCTTTCTTT. Amino acid sequence: CASSEGTRGAEAFF.

The chain couples TRBV5-1 to TRBJ1-1, with D possibly matching TRBD1 (6 bases). The V end was cut by 4 bases, the J end by 9 bases, with 19 bases between. The CDR3 is 14 amino acids. CDR1 SGHRS and CDR2 YFSETQ come from the germline V gene. CDR3 protein: CASSPDGTLEKAFF. CDR3 coding DNA: TGCGCCAGCAGCCCCGACGGGACACTCGAAAAAGCTTTCTTT.

The chain joins TRBV27 to TRBJ2-5; TRBD1 might be the D (5 bases). The J call is uncertain, as TRBJ2-7 better fits the DNA end. The V gene's germline CDR1 is MNHEY and CDR2 SMNVEV (reference sequence). CDR3 size: 14 residues. The CDR3 protein is CASSLKGAHYEQYF. As DNA, the CDR3 is TGTGCCAGCAGTTTAAAAGGGGCCCACTACGAGCAGTACTTC.

The chain joins TRBV5-1 to TRBJ2-5; D remains unclear. The germline CDR1 and CDR2 sequences are SGHRS and YFSETQ. The CDR3 contains 12 residues. V was pared by 2 bases and J by 13 bases, with 15 bases between. CDR3 DNA sequence: TGCGCCAGCAGCTTCTCCCCGGCCGAAAGGTACTTC. The encoded protein is CASSFSPAERYF.

The rearrangement links TRBV2 to TRBJ1-2, with 7 bases aligning to TRBD1. Losses at the gene ends were 5 bases for V and 4 bases for J; bases not matched to a gene: 10. There are 15 residues in the CDR3. Germline lookup yields CDR1 SNHLY and CDR2 FYNNEI. The CDR3 DNA reads as TGTGCCAGCAGTCAAACTGGACAGGCGGTCTATGGCTACACCTTC. Residues: CASSQTGQAVYGYTF. The full variable domain, completed using reference TRBV2 and TRBJ1-2, is EPEVTQTPSHQVTQMGQEVILRCVPISNHLYFYWYRQILGQKVEFLVSFYNNEISEKSEIFDDQFSVERPDGSNFTLKIRSTKLEDSAMYFCASSQTGQAVYGYTFGSGTRLTVV.

This clone was recorded only once. The V gene is TRBV18, the J gene TRBJ2-5, with 7 bases aligning to TRBD1. Trimming removed 4 bases from V and 3 bases from J; junction bases left unmatched: 5. Germline values: CDR1 KGHSH, CDR2 LQKENI. The CDR3 is made up of 14 amino acids. CDR3 region: CASSQGTVEETQYF. CDR3 DNA sequence: TGTGCCAGCTCACAGGGGACAGTGGAAGAGACCCAGTACTTC. Full variable domain (outside the CDR3, taken from reference TRBV18 and TRBJ2-5): NAGVMQNPRHLVRRRGQEARLRCSPMKGHSHVYWYRQLPEEGLKFMVYLQKENIIDESGMPKERFSAEFPKEGPSILRIQQVVRGDSAAYFCASSQGTVEETQYFGPGTRLLVL.

This clone was counted only a few times. The rearrangement uses TRBV27 and TRBJ1-2; D is perhaps TRBD1 (5 bases). The CDR3 length is 14 residues. Germline V gene sequence: CDR1 MNHEY, CDR2 SMNVEV (reference sequence). Between the trimmed V and J ends, which lost 2 bases and 4 bases, there was a span of 11 bases. The DNA of the CDR3 is TGTGCCAGCAGTTTAAAAGGGGCGGGCTATGGCTACACCTTC. Its protein product is CASSLKGAGYGYTF.

V gene TRBV27 combines with J gene TRBJ2-7, with 7 bases matching TRBD1. This CDR3 contains 16 residues. CDR1 is MNHEY and CDR2 is SMNVEV in the germline V gene (reference sequence). J gave up 0 bases and V 8 bases, and 13 bases lay outside the gene matches. The CDR3 region has the DNA TGTGCCAGCTCCCGGACAGGCTTCTATAGCTCCTACGAGCAGTACTTC. It yields the protein CASSRTGFYSSYEQYF.

This chain uses TRBV5-1 with TRBJ1-6; no clear D gene. In germline, CDR1 is SGHRS, CDR2 YFSETQ. The V and J ends lost 0 bases and 14 bases respectively, with 15 bases between them. The CDR3 has 14 amino acids. In nucleotides, the CDR3 is TGCGCCAGCAGCTTGGTTCAGAGTCCGCAAACCCTCCACTTT. It encodes CASSLVQSPQTLHF.

The sample holds a few counts of this clone. This chain uses TRBV30 with TRBJ2-1, with 12 positions matching TRBD2. This CDR3 is 14 amino acids long. The ends lost 4 bases at V and 6 bases at J; junction bases unmatched: 4. The germline CDR1 and CDR2 sequences are GTSNPN and SVGIG (reference sequence). This chain's CDR3 is CAWIRTSGINEQFF. DNA of the CDR3: TGTGCCTGGATACGGACTAGCGGGATCAATGAGCAGTTCTTC.